Listed below are T cell receptor beta chains from one sample, sequenced in a study of cytomegalovirus exposure and HLA in healthy donors. Profiled with immunoSEQ multiplex PCR; TCRdb holds only in-frame clones, not every one. The repertoire has 150,000 to 200,000 clones, roughly 90% of them found once; the top ten carry around 0.99%. Input material: PBMCs. Receptors were obtained from a boy aged 2 to 10 in good health and CMV-seronegative. Both conserved end residues are part of each CDR3. Fields, in order: D gene, V gene, J gene, clone size, CDR3 DNA, CDR3 protein. D genes are given only for firm matches. Size is omitted from some rows. Given values are once, few, many or a class for expanded clones.

d_call: .
v_call: TRBV27
j_call: TRBJ2-3
clone_size: .
cdr3_nt: TGTGCCAGCACCCTTCGCCCAGGGCATACGCAGTATTTT
cdr3_aa: CASTLRPGHTQYF

d_call: .
v_call: TRBV7-9
j_call: TRBJ1-1
clone_size: .
cdr3_nt: TGTTCCAGCGGCTTGATTACTACGGGCACTGAAGCTTTCTTT
cdr3_aa: CSSGLITTGTEAFF

d_call: .
v_call: TRBV5-4
j_call: TRBJ2-7
clone_size: .
cdr3_nt: TGTGCCAGCAGCTTGGCCCAGGGCTCCTACGAGCAGTACTTC
cdr3_aa: CASSLAQGSYEQYF

d_call: TRBD1
v_call: TRBV29-1
j_call: TRBJ1-2
clone_size: .
cdr3_nt: TGCAGCGTTAGACAGGGCAGGAAGGATGGCTACACCTTC
cdr3_aa: CSVRQGRKDGYTF

d_call: .
v_call: TRBV9
j_call: TRBJ2-7
clone_size: .
cdr3_nt: TGTGCCAGCAGCGTAGGGACAGTGGCCTACGAGCAGTACTTC
cdr3_aa: CASSVGTVAYEQYF

d_call: TRBD1
v_call: TRBV6-1
j_call: TRBJ2-7
clone_size: few
cdr3_nt: TGTGCCGCCGGGACAGGATTATACGAGCAGTACTTC
cdr3_aa: CAAGTGLYEQYF

d_call: .
v_call: TRBV28
j_call: TRBJ1-1
clone_size: .
cdr3_nt: TGTGCCAGCAGTCAGACTCGGCAAGCTTTCTTT
cdr3_aa: CASSQTRQAFF

d_call: .
v_call: TRBV14
j_call: TRBJ1-3
clone_size: .
cdr3_nt: TGTGCCAGCAGCCCCGGCTTTTGGGAGGGTGGCTACACCATATATTTT
cdr3_aa: CASSPGFWEGGYTIYF

d_call: TRBD1
v_call: TRBV6-1
j_call: TRBJ1-2
clone_size: once
cdr3_nt: TGTGCCAGCCTCCGGACAGGGGGCTATGGCTACACCTTC
cdr3_aa: CASLRTGGYGYTF

d_call: TRBD1
v_call: TRBV7-9
j_call: TRBJ2-7
clone_size: .
cdr3_nt: TGTGCCAGCAGCCACCGGGACAGGGCGTCCGAGCAGTACTTC
cdr3_aa: CASSHRDRASEQYF

d_call: .
v_call: TRBV28
j_call: TRBJ2-1
clone_size: .
cdr3_nt: TGTGCCAGCAGTTTAAGTCGTGGGGGGTCCCAGCAGTTCTTC
cdr3_aa: CASSLSRGGSQQFF

d_call: TRBD1
v_call: TRBV19
j_call: TRBJ2-3
clone_size: .
cdr3_nt: TGTGCCAGTAGTATAGACAGGGGGTACACGCAGTATTTT
cdr3_aa: CASSIDRGYTQYF

d_call: TRBD1
v_call: TRBV5-1
j_call: TRBJ2-7
clone_size: few
cdr3_nt: TGCGCCAGCAGCTCTCCGGGACAGGCCTACGAGCAGTACTTC
cdr3_aa: CASSSPGQAYEQYF

d_call: TRBD1
v_call: TRBV25-1
j_call: TRBJ2-2
clone_size: .
cdr3_nt: TGTGCCAGCAGTGCCTCCACTGGACAGGGGACTAACACCGGGGAGCTGTTTTTT
cdr3_aa: CASSASTGQGTNTGELFF

d_call: TRBD1
v_call: TRBV7-2
j_call: TRBJ1-1
clone_size: once
cdr3_nt: TGTGCCAGCAGTCCTCCGACAGGGCCGGGCACTGAAGCTTTCTTT
cdr3_aa: CASSPPTGPGTEAFF

d_call: .
v_call: TRBV5-4
j_call: TRBJ2-3
clone_size: .
cdr3_nt: TGTGCCAGCAGCGCCCCGGCACAGGGCCCAGATACGCAGTATTTT
cdr3_aa: CASSAPAQGPDTQYF

d_call: .
v_call: TRBV27
j_call: TRBJ2-7
clone_size: .
cdr3_nt: TGTGCCAGCAGTTTATCCGAGCCGTGGGCTACCTACGAGCAGTACTTC
cdr3_aa: CASSLSEPWATYEQYF

d_call: .
v_call: TRBV6-1
j_call: TRBJ2-1
clone_size: .
cdr3_nt: TGTGCCAGCAGTGAAGCACTAGCTTCCAATGAGCAGTTCTTC
cdr3_aa: CASSEALASNEQFF

d_call: .
v_call: TRBV25-1
j_call: TRBJ2-7
clone_size: .
cdr3_nt: TGTGCCAGCAGGGACAGCTACGAGCAGTACTTC
cdr3_aa: CASRDSYEQYF

d_call: .
v_call: TRBV4-1
j_call: TRBJ2-5
clone_size: .
cdr3_nt: TGCGCCAGCAGCCAAGAGAGCGGCAGCGTCACAGAGACCCAGTACTTC
cdr3_aa: CASSQESGSVTETQYF

d_call: .
v_call: TRBV4-1
j_call: TRBJ1-5
clone_size: .
cdr3_nt: TGCGCCAGCAGCCTTACAGGGATCGAACATCAGCCCCAGCATTTT
cdr3_aa: CASSLTGIEHQPQHF

d_call: .
v_call: TRBV28
j_call: TRBJ1-1
clone_size: .
cdr3_nt: TGTGCCAGCAGTTTGGGGGGGCAAACTGAAGCTTTCTTT
cdr3_aa: CASSLGGQTEAFF

d_call: TRBD2
v_call: TRBV10-2
j_call: TRBJ2-7
clone_size: .
cdr3_nt: TGCGCCAGCAGTCCTAGCGGGGGGAGTGCCTACGAGCAGTACTTC
cdr3_aa: CASSPSGGSAYEQYF

d_call: .
v_call: TRBV18
j_call: TRBJ1-6
clone_size: .
cdr3_nt: TGTGCCAGCTCACCTCCGGGACTGACCTATTCACCCCTCCACTTT
cdr3_aa: CASSPPGLTYSPLHF

d_call: .
v_call: TRBV28
j_call: TRBJ2-1
clone_size: .
cdr3_nt: TGTGCCAGCAGTTGGATGTCTGGACACACGACCTACAATGAGCAGTTCTTC
cdr3_aa: CASSWMSGHTTYNEQFF

d_call: TRBD2
v_call: TRBV7-2
j_call: TRBJ2-1
clone_size: .
cdr3_nt: TGTGCCAGCAACACGCAGGGACTAGCGGGAGGTGAGCAGTTCTTC
cdr3_aa: CASNTQGLAGGEQFF

d_call: TRBD2
v_call: TRBV27
j_call: TRBJ2-1
clone_size: .
cdr3_nt: TGTGCCAGCAGTCCCTTAGGACTAGCGAGGGCGTACAATGAGCAGTTCTTC
cdr3_aa: CASSPLGLARAYNEQFF

d_call: .
v_call: TRBV19
j_call: TRBJ1-3
clone_size: once
cdr3_nt: TGTGCCAGTAGTATAGTAGGGGCTGGAAACACCATATATTTT
cdr3_aa: CASSIVGAGNTIYF

d_call: .
v_call: TRBV5-1
j_call: TRBJ1-1
clone_size: .
cdr3_nt: TGCGCCAGCAGCTTGGGGTTCGGAGGGCTCACTAGAAATCCTATGAACACTGAAGCTTTCTTT
cdr3_aa: CASSLGFGGLTRNPMNTEAFF

d_call: .
v_call: TRBV27
j_call: TRBJ1-5
clone_size: .
cdr3_nt: TGTGCCAGCAGTCAAATACAGGGTGAGAATCAGCCCCAGCATTTT
cdr3_aa: CASSQIQGENQPQHF

d_call: .
v_call: TRBV5-6
j_call: TRBJ2-2
clone_size: .
cdr3_nt: TGTGCCAGCACCACTGCTGGGGGCCGTGTCACCGGGGAGCTGTTTTTT
cdr3_aa: CASTTAGGRVTGELFF

d_call: TRBD1
v_call: TRBV28
j_call: TRBJ2-1
clone_size: once
cdr3_nt: TGTGCCAGCAGCCAAGGACAGGCCGACAATGAGCAGTTCTTC
cdr3_aa: CASSQGQADNEQFF

d_call: .
v_call: TRBV11-2
j_call: TRBJ2-1
clone_size: .
cdr3_nt: TGTGCCAGCAGCTTATCAGGGCAGGTGGTTTGGGATGAGCAGTTCTTC
cdr3_aa: CASSLSGQVVWDEQFF

d_call: .
v_call: TRBV6-5
j_call: TRBJ1-6
clone_size: .
cdr3_nt: TGTGCCAGCAGTACAGTCGTCTCGGTGACCCTCCACTTT
cdr3_aa: CASSTVVSVTLHF

d_call: TRBD1
v_call: TRBV19
j_call: TRBJ1-6
clone_size: .
cdr3_nt: TGTGCCAGTAGTATAGAGCGGTCGCCAGGGGGAAATTCACCCCTCCACTTT
cdr3_aa: CASSIERSPGGNSPLHF

d_call: .
v_call: TRBV28
j_call: TRBJ1-2
clone_size: .
cdr3_nt: TGTGCCAGCAGCCCCGCACAAAACTATGGCTACACCTTC
cdr3_aa: CASSPAQNYGYTF

d_call: TRBD1
v_call: TRBV5-1
j_call: TRBJ2-1
clone_size: .
cdr3_nt: TGCGCCAGCAGCTTGAATGGGGACAGGGGTGCGGGTGAGCAGTTCTTC
cdr3_aa: CASSLNGDRGAGEQFF

d_call: .
v_call: TRBV6-1
j_call: TRBJ2-7
clone_size: .
cdr3_nt: TGTGCCAGCAGTGAAGCGGTGGCAGGGCTCTACGAGCAGTACTTC
cdr3_aa: CASSEAVAGLYEQYF

d_call: TRBD1
v_call: TRBV13
j_call: TRBJ1-3
clone_size: .
cdr3_nt: TGTGCCAGCAGCCCAGCAGTAAGGGGGCGTGGGGACACCATATATTTT
cdr3_aa: CASSPAVRGRGDTIYF

d_call: .
v_call: TRBV28
j_call: TRBJ2-7
clone_size: .
cdr3_nt: TGTGCCAGCAGTTTCTCGGGGCAGGGGGGTAGCGAGCAGTACTTC
cdr3_aa: CASSFSGQGGSEQYF

d_call: .
v_call: TRBV5-1
j_call: TRBJ2-4
clone_size: .
cdr3_nt: TGCGCCAGCAGTTCGCCCTTGGTGGACAACGCTTCACTAGCCAAAAACATTCAGTACTTC
cdr3_aa: CASSSPLVDNASLAKNIQYF

d_call: TRBD1
v_call: TRBV2
j_call: TRBJ2-3
clone_size: .
cdr3_nt: TGTGCCAGCAGTAAGACAGGGGCGATTAGCACAGATACGCAGTATTTT
cdr3_aa: CASSKTGAISTDTQYF

d_call: TRBD1
v_call: TRBV29-1
j_call: TRBJ1-1
clone_size: .
cdr3_nt: TGCAGCGTTGTGAGGGACAGAGACGAAGCTTTCTTT
cdr3_aa: CSVVRDRDEAFF

d_call: .
v_call: TRBV5-1
j_call: TRBJ2-7
clone_size: few
cdr3_nt: TGCGCCAGCAGCTTTGGCCAGGGGGGCCGATTTTTCGAGCAGTACTTC
cdr3_aa: CASSFGQGGRFFEQYF

d_call: .
v_call: TRBV9
j_call: TRBJ2-1
clone_size: .
cdr3_nt: TGTGCCAGCAGCGTAGCTAGGGGGTATGAGCAGTTCTTC
cdr3_aa: CASSVARGYEQFF

d_call: .
v_call: TRBV14
j_call: TRBJ1-4
clone_size: .
cdr3_nt: TGTGCCAGCAGCCGGGCGATAGACCTAGGGACTGGGAATGAAAAACTGTTTTTT
cdr3_aa: CASSRAIDLGTGNEKLFF

d_call: .
v_call: TRBV5-1
j_call: TRBJ2-7
clone_size: .
cdr3_nt: TGCGCCAGCAGCTTGGACGGGCAGGGGAATTACGAGCAGTACTTC
cdr3_aa: CASSLDGQGNYEQYF

d_call: .
v_call: TRBV5-4
j_call: TRBJ2-6
clone_size: few
cdr3_nt: TGTGCCAGCAGCCCGGATGGAGGGACTGGGGCCAACGTCCTGACTTTC
cdr3_aa: CASSPDGGTGANVLTF

d_call: .
v_call: TRBV7-6
j_call: TRBJ2-6
clone_size: .
cdr3_nt: TGTGCCAGCAGCTTACCAATTACCAGGGGCACGGATCCTGGGGCCAACGTCCTGACTTTC
cdr3_aa: CASSLPITRGTDPGANVLTF

d_call: .
v_call: TRBV27
j_call: TRBJ2-7
clone_size: .
cdr3_nt: TGTGCCAGCAGGGGCGCAGGCCTCCCCTACGAGCAGTACTTC
cdr3_aa: CASRGAGLPYEQYF

d_call: .
v_call: TRBV28
j_call: TRBJ2-3
clone_size: .
cdr3_nt: TGTGCCAGTTTGGCCGAACAAACAGATACGCAGTATTTT
cdr3_aa: CASLAEQTDTQYF

d_call: .
v_call: TRBV11-2
j_call: TRBJ1-1
clone_size: .
cdr3_nt: TGTGCCAGCAGCCAAACAGGGAAGATGAACACTGAAGCTTTCTTT
cdr3_aa: CASSQTGKMNTEAFF

d_call: .
v_call: TRBV6-5
j_call: TRBJ2-3
clone_size: .
cdr3_nt: TGTGCCAGCAGTTTGAGGCGGGGCACAGATACGCAGTATTTT
cdr3_aa: CASSLRRGTDTQYF